What follows are 2 T cell receptor beta chains derived from one specimen sequenced in a study of cytomegalovirus exposure and HLA in healthy donors. Primers included in the PCR were 60 Vbeta and 13 Jbeta primers. TCRdb keeps only in-frame clones here, not all; method: immunoSEQ multiplex PCR. The sample lists around 190,000 clones, 70% to 80% occurring once. Sequencing used PBMCs. Source of these receptors: a woman aged 25 to 39 in good health and CMV-seronegative.

In regard to this clone: Other DNA sequences of this sample code for an identical CDR3. The chain combines TRBV5-1 with TRBJ2-7; 8 positions match TRBD1. Germline values: CDR1 SGHRS, CDR2 YFSETQ. Germline trimming cut 4 bases from V and 2 bases from J; bases unmatched to any gene: 5. The CDR3 runs to 14 residues. The CDR3 coding sequence is TGCGCCAGCAGCCTGGACAGGGTAGCCTACGAGCAGTACTTC. This gives the protein CASSLDRVAYEQYF.

The chain links TRBV28 to TRBJ1-4; 8 positions agree with TRBD1. Per the germline V gene, CDR1 is MDHEN and CDR2 is SYDVKM. V shed 3 bases, J shed 7 bases, and the junction held 4 bases outside the gene matches. This CDR3 spans 14 amino acids. The CDR3 nucleotides are TGTGCCAGCAGTTTGGGGACAGGCCCTGAAAAACTGTTTTTT. It is translated as CASSLGTGPEKLFF.